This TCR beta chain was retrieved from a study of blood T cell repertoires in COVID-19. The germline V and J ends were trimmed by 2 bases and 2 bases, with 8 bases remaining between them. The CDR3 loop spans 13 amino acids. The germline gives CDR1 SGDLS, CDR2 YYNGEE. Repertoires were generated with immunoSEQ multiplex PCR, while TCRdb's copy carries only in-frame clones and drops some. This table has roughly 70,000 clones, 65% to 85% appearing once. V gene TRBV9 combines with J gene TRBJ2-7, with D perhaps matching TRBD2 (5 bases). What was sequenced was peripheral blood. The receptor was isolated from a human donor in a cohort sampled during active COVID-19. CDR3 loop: CASSVDGTYEQYF. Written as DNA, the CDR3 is TGTGCCAGCAGCGTCGACGGGACCTACGAGCAGTACTTC.